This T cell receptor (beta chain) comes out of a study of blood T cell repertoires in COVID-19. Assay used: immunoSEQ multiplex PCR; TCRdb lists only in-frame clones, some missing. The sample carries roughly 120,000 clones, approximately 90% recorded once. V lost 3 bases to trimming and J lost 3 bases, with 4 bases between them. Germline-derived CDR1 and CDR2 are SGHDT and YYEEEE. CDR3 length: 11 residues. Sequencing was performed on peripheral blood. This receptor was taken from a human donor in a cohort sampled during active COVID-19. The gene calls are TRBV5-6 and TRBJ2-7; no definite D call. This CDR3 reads CASSYNYEQYF. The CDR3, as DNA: TGTGCCAGCAGCTATAACTACGAGCAGTACTTC. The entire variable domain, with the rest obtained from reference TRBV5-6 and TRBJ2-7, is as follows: DAGVTQSPTHLIKTRGQQVTLRCSPKSGHDTVSWYQQALGQGPQFIFQYYEEEERQRGNFPDRFSGHQFPNYSSELNVNALLLGDSALYLCASSYNYEQYFGPGTRLTVT.